One and the same sample provided the 26 T cell receptor beta chains below, sequenced in a study of blood T cell repertoires in COVID-19. Assay: immunoSEQ multiplex PCR; the TCRdb copy retains only in-frame clones and omits some. The table includes 76,000 or so clones, about 80% detected once. Sequenced input: peripheral blood. Source of these receptors: a man aged 45-65 years with acute or convalescent COVID-19.

This clone was picked up one time. The J gene is TRBJ1-2, the V gene TRBV2; 7 bases line up with TRBD1. CDR3 length equals 14 residues. From germline, CDR1 is SNHLY and CDR2 FYNNEI. V was clipped by 4 bases and J by 5 bases; unmatched bases: 7. The CDR3 loop reads CASSGDREWYGYTF. The CDR3 DNA reads as TGTGCCAGCAGTGGGGACAGAGAATGGTATGGCTACACCTTC.

J is TRBJ2-6 and V is TRBV18, with no clear D. Germline-derived CDR1 and CDR2 are KGHSH and LQKENI. This CDR3 region has 16 residues. Trimming cost V 0 bases and J 4 bases, with 10 bases left between them. CDR3 region: CASSPPQAPGANVLTF. CDR3 bases: TGTGCCAGCTCACCACCGCAAGCTCCCGGGGCCAACGTCCTGACTTTC. The variable domain in full, with the rest retrieved from reference TRBV18 and TRBJ2-6, is NAGVMQNPRHLVRRRGQEARLRCSPMKGHSHVYWYRQLPEEGLKFMVYLQKENIIDESGMPKERFSAEFPKEGPSILRIQQVVRGDSAAYFCASSPPQAPGANVLTFGAGSRLTVL.

V usage is TRBV20-1 and J usage is TRBJ1-3; 12 bases agree with TRBD1. Unmatched junction bases numbered 6, after V lost 5 bases and J lost 16 bases. The CDR3 extends over 11 amino acids. From germline, CDR1 is DFQATT and CDR2 SNEGSKA (reference sequence). CDR3 sequence: CSASGQGALYF. DNA of the CDR3: TGCAGTGCTTCGGGACAGGGGGCTTTGTATTTT.

This clone has more than one count but fewer than ten. The chain combines TRBV7-2 with TRBJ2-1, with 12 bases aligning to TRBD2. CDR3 length equals 16 residues. The germline gives CDR1 SGHTA, CDR2 FQGNSA. J was trimmed by 8 bases and V by 6 bases; bases with no gene match: 11. CDR3 sequence reads: CASRPLAGGPGYEQFF. As DNA, the CDR3 is TGTGCCAGCAGGCCACTAGCGGGGGGCCCTGGATATGAGCAGTTCTTC. The variable domain in full, with the rest retrieved from reference TRBV7-2 and TRBJ2-1, is GAGVSQSPSNKVTEKGKDVELRCDPISGHTALYWYRQSLGQGLEFLIYFQGNSAPDKSGLPSDRFSAERTGGSVSTLTIQRTQQEDSAVYLCASRPLAGGPGYEQFFGPGTRLTVL.

This CDR3 reads CASSEGQYGYTF. CDR3 in DNA: TGTGCCAGCAGTGAGGGACAGTATGGCTACACCTTC. The V gene is TRBV6-1, the J gene TRBJ1-2, with 7 bases fitting TRBD1. CDR1 MNHNS and CDR2 SASEGT come from the germline V gene. V was clipped by 3 bases and J by 5 bases; unmatched bases: 0. CDR3 length: 12 amino acids.

The sample holds a few counts of this clone. The CDR3 loop is CAISERGGLSYEQYF. CDR3 in DNA: TGTGCCATCAGTGAGAGGGGGGGACTTTCCTACGAGCAGTACTTC. The V gene is TRBV10-3, the J gene TRBJ2-7; possible D gene TRBD2, 7 bases. The CDR3 covers 15 residues. V gave up 2 bases and J gave up 1 base, with 12 bases separating them. The germline CDR1 and CDR2 sequences are ENHRY and SYGVKD.

This chain uses TRBV7-3 with TRBJ2-1; 10 bases are a match to TRBD2. The CDR3 extends over 17 amino acids. Germline V gene data show CDR1 as SGHTA and CDR2 as FQGTGA. The ends lost 5 bases at V and 7 bases at J; junction bases unmatched: 14. The CDR3 protein is CASSREGAGGFMNEQFF. CDR3 nucleotide sequence: TGTGCCAGCAGCCGGGAAGGAGCGGGAGGGTTTATGAATGAGCAGTTCTTC.

This chain joins TRBV5-1 and TRBJ2-7; 7 bases are a match to TRBD1. Trimming cost V 7 bases and J 3 bases; bases outside gene matches: 1. Germline V gene lookup returns CDR1 SGHRS and CDR2 YFSETQ. CDR3 size: 11 residues. Here the CDR3 reads CASRQGYEQYF. CDR3 DNA: TGCGCCAGCCGACAGGGCTACGAGCAGTACTTC.

This clone has more than one count but fewer than ten. The rearrangement links TRBV11-2 to TRBJ1-3; 7 positions agree with TRBD1. The germline V gene encodes CDR1 SGHAT and CDR2 FQNNGV. Trimming removed 6 bases from V and 9 bases from J; junction bases left unmatched: 8. This CDR3 contains 13 residues. Written as DNA, the CDR3 is TGTGCCAGCAGTCCCTTTAACAGGGGCACCATATATTTT. This gives the protein CASSPFNRGTIYF.

This clone has only a few counts. V and J are TRBV5-1 and TRBJ1-6; 9 positions agree with TRBD1. Losses at the gene ends were 5 bases for V and 7 bases for J; bases not matched to a gene: 4. Germline V gene data show CDR1 as SGHRS and CDR2 as YFSETQ. CDR3 length: 14 amino acids. CDR3 protein: CASSRDRENSPLHF. CDR3 in DNA: TGCGCCAGCAGTCGGGACAGGGAGAATTCACCCCTCCACTTT.

The chain recombines TRBV18 with TRBJ1-3; no reliable D call. Trimming cost V 3 bases and J 4 bases, with 4 bases left between them. The CDR3 loop spans 12 amino acids. Germline lookup yields CDR1 KGHSH and CDR2 LQKENI. CDR3 sequence: CASSPKGNTIYF. The CDR3 DNA is TGTGCCAGCTCACCTAAAGGAAACACCATATATTTT.

The chain joins TRBV5-4 to TRBJ2-6, with 7 bases aligning to TRBD1. With V trimmed by 3 bases and J by 0 bases, 6 bases remained unmatched. From germline, CDR1 is SGHNT and CDR2 YYREEE (reference sequence). The CDR3 runs 17 residues. DNA for the CDR3: TGTGCCAGCAGCTGGGAGACAGGGACCTCTGGGGCCAACGTCCTGACTTTC. This gives the protein CASSWETGTSGANVLTF.

The rearrangement uses TRBV6-5 and TRBJ2-1, with 11 positions matching TRBD2. This CDR3 is built from 16 residues. Losses at the gene ends were 4 bases for V and 6 bases for J; bases not matched to a gene: 8. Germline V gives CDR1 MNHEY, CDR2 SVGAGI. The CDR3 spells CASSFLSGRALNEQFF. The CDR3 DNA follows: TGTGCCAGCAGTTTCCTTAGCGGGAGGGCCCTCAATGAGCAGTTCTTC.

The DNA for the CDR3 is TGTGCCAGCAGTTACTCTCAGCGGAACACTGAAGCTTTCTTT. Encoded protein: CASSYSQRNTEAFF. This chain joins TRBV6-5 and TRBJ1-1, with D uncertain. This CDR3 spans 14 amino acids. Trimming took off 0 bases at V and 1 base at J, with 6 bases between the two ends. CDR1 MNHEY and CDR2 SVGAGI come from the germline V gene.

The rearrangement uses TRBV6-1 and TRBJ1-3; TRBD1 is a possible D gene (6 bases). The CDR3 has 15 residues. CDR1 MNHNS and CDR2 SASEGT come from the germline V gene. The germline V and J ends were trimmed by 1 base and 2 bases, with 9 bases remaining between them. The CDR3 protein is CASSEVAGAGNTIYF. The DNA of the CDR3 is TGTGCCAGCAGTGAAGTGGCAGGGGCTGGAAACACCATATATTTT.

The chain recombines TRBV9 with TRBJ2-2, with 7 bases fitting TRBD2. This CDR3 is built from 15 residues. V shed 0 bases, J shed 4 bases, and the junction held 3 bases outside the gene matches. Germline values: CDR1 SGDLS, CDR2 YYNGEE. The CDR3 is CASSVGGSGTGELFF. The CDR3 bases are TGTGCCAGCAGCGTAGGCGGGAGTGGCACCGGGGAGCTGTTTTTT.

The chain joins TRBV6-5 to TRBJ1-1; D remains unclear. Trimming took off 6 bases at V and 3 bases at J, with 17 bases between the two ends. Looked up from germline, CDR1 is MNHEY and CDR2 is SVGAGI. This CDR3 contains 15 residues. This CDR3 reads CASSQTEPRDTEAFF. CDR3 bases: TGTGCCAGCAGCCAAACGGAGCCCAGAGACACTGAAGCTTTCTTT.

The genes are TRBV5-6 and TRBJ1-1; 9 bases map to TRBD1. The V and J ends lost 5 bases and 1 base, in that order; junction bases with no gene match: 3. This CDR3 is built from 14 residues. Germline loops: CDR1 SGHDT, CDR2 YYEEEE. The CDR3 here is CASRGTGTNTEAFF. CDR3 in DNA: TGTGCCAGCAGGGGGACAGGGACGAACACTGAAGCTTTCTTT.

V usage is TRBV4-2 and J usage is TRBJ2-4; 9 nucleotides agree with TRBD1. Germline V gives CDR1 LGHNA, CDR2 YNFKEQ. The CDR3 extends over 16 amino acids. V was pared by 5 bases and J by 0 bases, with 5 bases of the junction left unmatched. The CDR3 DNA reads TGTGCCAGCAGCAATCGGGGACAGGGAGCCAAAAACATTCAGTACTTC. Translation: CASSNRGQGAKNIQYF.

Written as DNA, the CDR3 is TGTGCCAGTAGTTCAGACAGGGTCGGGAACACTGAAGCTTTCTTT. Amino acids: CASSSDRVGNTEAFF. J is TRBJ1-1 and V is TRBV19, with TRBD1 matching over 7 bases. This CDR3 comprises 15 residues. The V and J ends lost 5 bases and 1 base, in that order; junction bases with no gene match: 7. Germline CDR1 LNHDA, CDR2 SQIVND (reference sequence). Complete variable domain (other parts from reference TRBV19 and TRBJ1-1): DGGITQSPKYLFRKEGQNVTLSCEQNLNHDAMYWYRQDPGQGLRLIYYSQIVNDFQKGDIAEGYSVSREKKESFPLTVTSAQKNPTAFYLCASSSDRVGNTEAFFGQGTRLTVV.

The chain links TRBV19 to TRBJ1-2, with 9 bases lining up with TRBD1. V was clipped by 7 bases and J by 6 bases; unmatched bases: 18. There are 17 residues in the CDR3. CDR1 is LNHDA and CDR2 is SQIVND in the germline V gene (reference sequence). As DNA, the CDR3 is TGTGCCAGTATATCGGTCTCGGGGACAGGGAGAATGAATGGCTACACCTTC. Protein: CASISVSGTGRMNGYTF.

The J gene is TRBJ2-2, the V gene TRBV27; the match to TRBD1 covers 12 bases. Germline-derived CDR1 and CDR2 are MNHEY and SMNVEV (reference sequence). The CDR3 consists of 16 residues. Germline trimming cut 4 bases from V and 6 bases from J; bases unmatched to any gene: 6. This chain's CDR3 is CASSSPGQGASGELFF. The CDR3 DNA follows: TGTGCCAGCAGTTCCCCGGGACAGGGGGCGTCCGGGGAGCTGTTTTTT.

This clone has more than one count but fewer than ten. V is TRBV5-6 and J is TRBJ1-2; a weak D match, TRBD1 (5 bases). This CDR3 is built from 15 residues. The V gene lost 0 bases and the J gene lost 0 bases, with 9 bases spanning the gap. Germline V gene sequence: CDR1 SGHDT, CDR2 YYEEEE. As DNA, the CDR3 is TGTGCCAGCAGCTTGGCAGGGCGAGCTAACTATGGCTACACCTTC. Translation gives CASSLAGRANYGYTF.

Only a few counts were recorded for this clone. The chain recombines TRBV28 with TRBJ1-1; 8 bases are shared with TRBD1. V lost 6 bases to trimming and J lost 0 bases; unmatched junction nucleotides: 9. This CDR3 has 16 residues. CDR1 is MDHEN, CDR2 SYDVKM, per germline. In nucleotides, the CDR3 is TGTGCCAGCAGGGACGGCAACAGGGGGATGAACACTGAAGCTTTCTTT. This translates into CASRDGNRGMNTEAFF.

This chain uses TRBV19 with TRBJ1-1, with D maybe TRBD1 (6 bases). CDR3 size: 13 residues. Germline V gene sequence: CDR1 LNHDA, CDR2 SQIVND (reference sequence). V lost 11 bases and J 2 bases, leaving 15 bases between the germline ends. In DNA, the CDR3 is TGTGCCTGCCGGGGACACGGAAACACTGAAGCTTTCTTT. It translates to CACRGHGNTEAFF.

The CDR3 protein is CSAPTVYGYTF. CDR3 in DNA: TGCAGTGCTCCGACAGTCTATGGCTACACCTTC. The chain has TRBV20-1 and TRBJ1-2, with D tentatively TRBD1 (5 bases). This CDR3 has 11 residues. V lost 5 bases and J 4 bases, leaving 8 bases between the germline ends. Germline V gene lookup returns CDR1 DFQATT and CDR2 SNEGSKA (reference sequence).